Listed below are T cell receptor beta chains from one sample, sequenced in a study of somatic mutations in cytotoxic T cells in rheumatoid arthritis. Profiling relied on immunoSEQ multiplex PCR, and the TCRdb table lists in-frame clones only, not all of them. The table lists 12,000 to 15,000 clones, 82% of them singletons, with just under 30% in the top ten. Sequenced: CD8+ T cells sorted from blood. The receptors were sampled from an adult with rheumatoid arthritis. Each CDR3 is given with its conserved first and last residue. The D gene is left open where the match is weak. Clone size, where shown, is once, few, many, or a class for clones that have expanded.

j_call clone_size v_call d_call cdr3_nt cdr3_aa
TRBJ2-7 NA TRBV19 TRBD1 TGTGCCAGTAGTACGTCATACAGGGGGAAAGGGGGCTACGAGCAGTACTTC CASSTSYRGKGGYEQYF
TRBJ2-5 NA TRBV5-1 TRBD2 TGCGCCAGCAGCTTGGAGGCGCTAGCGGGAGGCCCGGTCAGGAAGGCCCAGTACTTC CASSLEALAGGPVRKAQYF
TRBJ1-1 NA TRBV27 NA TGTGCCAGCAGTCCCTACGTCGTCTCGGGCACTGAAGCTTTCTTT CASSPYVVSGTEAFF
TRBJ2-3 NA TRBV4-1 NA TGCGCCAGCAGCCAAGCGTCGGACACAGATACGCAGTATTTT CASSQASDTDTQYF
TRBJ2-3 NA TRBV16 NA TGTGCCAGCAGCCGCCGCGAAGACAGTAACGCAGATACGCAGTATTTT CASSRREDSNADTQYF
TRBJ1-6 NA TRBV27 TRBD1 TGTGCCAGCAGGACAGGGTTCAATAATTCACCCCTCCACTTT CASRTGFNNSPLHF
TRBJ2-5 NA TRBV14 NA TGTGCCAGCAGCCAATGGGGGGAGGAAGAGACCCAGTACTTC CASSQWGEEETQYF
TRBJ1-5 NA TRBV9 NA TGTGCCAGCAGCGTTGGGTCCAGCAATCAGCCCCAGCATTTT CASSVGSSNQPQHF
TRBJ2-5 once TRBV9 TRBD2 TGTGCCAGCAGCGTAGGGCTAGCGGGGGAAGAGGAGGAGACCCAGTACTTC CASSVGLAGEEEETQYF
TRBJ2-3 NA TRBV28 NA TGTGCCAGCGGCCGAACCCTGAGTTCCTCCGATACGCAGTATTTT CASGRTLSSSDTQYF
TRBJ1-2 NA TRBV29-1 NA TGCAGCGTTGAAGACCGACCAGTCTATGGCTACACCTTC CSVEDRPVYGYTF
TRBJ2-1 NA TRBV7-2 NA TGTGCCAGCAGTAGCTTTGGAAGCTCCTACAATGAGCAGTTCTTC CASSSFGSSYNEQFF
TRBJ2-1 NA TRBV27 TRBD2 TGTGCCAGCGGGACTAGCGGGTCTGTATCCTACAATGAGCAGTTCTTC CASGTSGSVSYNEQFF
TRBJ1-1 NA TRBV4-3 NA TGCGCCAGCAGCCAAGACGCGGCGGGTTTGTGGACTGAAGCTTTCTTT CASSQDAAGLWTEAFF
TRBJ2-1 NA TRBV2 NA TGTGCCAGCAGTGCCATAACCTACAATGAGCAGTTCTTC CASSAITYNEQFF
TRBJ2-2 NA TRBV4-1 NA TGCGCCAGCAGCCCAAGTTCCAGAACCGGGGAGCTGTTTTTT CASSPSSRTGELFF
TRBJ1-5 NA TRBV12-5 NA TGTGCTAGTCGCGGGGGGCTGAGGAACAATCAGCCCCAGCATTTT CASRGGLRNNQPQHF
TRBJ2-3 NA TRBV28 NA TGTGCCAGCAGCCCCCGAGGGGCGGAAGATACGCAGTATTTT CASSPRGAEDTQYF
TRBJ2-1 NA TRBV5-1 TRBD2 TGCGCCAGCAGCTCCTTTGAAGCGGGGGGGCCCCCTAGCTCCTACAATGAGCAGTTCTTC CASSSFEAGGPPSSYNEQFF
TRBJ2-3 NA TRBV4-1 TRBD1 TGCGCCAGCAGCCTACTCACAGGGGGAGAAGGCACAGATACGCAGTATTTT CASSLLTGGEGTDTQYF